This T cell receptor (beta chain) was retrieved from a study of CD8 T cells in Susac syndrome. An amount of RNA that ranged from roughly 0.5 to 1 ug was reverse transcribed with random hexamers. TCRdb reprocessed the immunoSEQ multiplex PCR reads via MiXCR and lists one record per CDR3 protein. The table lists about 19,000 distinct CDR3 sequences, approximately 95% of them singletons. Germline V gives CDR1 LNHDA, CDR2 SQIVND (reference sequence). The CDR3 sequence is 13 residues long. V was clipped by 11 bases and J by 3 bases; unmatched bases: 7. This chain links TRBV19 with TRBJ2-3, with 8 bases identical to TRBD1. Source material: CD8+ T cells from PBMCs. The TCR comes from a human donor in good health. The CDR3 DNA reads TGTGCCGCAAAAACAGGGGGAACAGATACGCAGTATTTT. Translation: CAAKTGGTDTQYF.